The 2 T cell receptor beta chains listed next were all sequenced from one sample in a study of T cell changes during pregnancy in multiple sclerosis. TCRdb's copy holds only in-frame clones and misses some; the assay was immunoSEQ multiplex PCR. The table has 75,000 to 95,000 clones, over 80% seen once. Sequenced here: peripheral blood, sampled after pregnancy. Receptors were obtained from a female donor with multiple sclerosis, enrolled in a pregnancy study.

The chain is built from TRBV6-5 and TRBJ2-1; D perhaps matches TRBD2 (6 bases). This CDR3 is built from 14 residues. Germline V gene data show CDR1 as MNHEY and CDR2 as SVGAGI. V was cut by 4 bases and J by 10 bases, with 17 bases left in between. The CDR3, as DNA: TGTGCCAGCAGTTCCATCCGGGACTCGCGAGAGCAGTTCTTC. Protein: CASSSIRDSREQFF.

The DNA for the CDR3 is TGTGCCAGCAGTTTATTAGGGGGTCTCACTGAAGCTTTCTTT. The encoded protein is CASSLLGGLTEAFF. The V gene is TRBV27, the J gene TRBJ1-1; D is perhaps TRBD1 (6 bases). Germline values: CDR1 MNHEY, CDR2 SMNVEV (reference sequence). This CDR3 is 14 amino acids long. V shed 1 base and J shed 4 bases, with 10 bases lying between them.